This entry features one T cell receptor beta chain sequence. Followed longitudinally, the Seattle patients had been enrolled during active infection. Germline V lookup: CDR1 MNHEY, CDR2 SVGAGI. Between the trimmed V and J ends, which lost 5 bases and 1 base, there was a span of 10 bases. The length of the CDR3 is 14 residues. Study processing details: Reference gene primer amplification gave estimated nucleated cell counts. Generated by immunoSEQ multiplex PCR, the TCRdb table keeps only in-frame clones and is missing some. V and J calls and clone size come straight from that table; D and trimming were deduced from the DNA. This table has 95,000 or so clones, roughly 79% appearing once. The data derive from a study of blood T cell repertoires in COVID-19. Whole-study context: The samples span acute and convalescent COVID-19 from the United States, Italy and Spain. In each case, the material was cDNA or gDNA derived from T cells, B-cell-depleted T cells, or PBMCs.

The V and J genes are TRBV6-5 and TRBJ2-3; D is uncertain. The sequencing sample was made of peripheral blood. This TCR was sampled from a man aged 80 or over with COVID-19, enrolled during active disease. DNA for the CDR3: TGTGCCAGCAGTCCCAATAGTCGCACAGATACGCAGTATTTT. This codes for CASSPNSRTDTQYF.